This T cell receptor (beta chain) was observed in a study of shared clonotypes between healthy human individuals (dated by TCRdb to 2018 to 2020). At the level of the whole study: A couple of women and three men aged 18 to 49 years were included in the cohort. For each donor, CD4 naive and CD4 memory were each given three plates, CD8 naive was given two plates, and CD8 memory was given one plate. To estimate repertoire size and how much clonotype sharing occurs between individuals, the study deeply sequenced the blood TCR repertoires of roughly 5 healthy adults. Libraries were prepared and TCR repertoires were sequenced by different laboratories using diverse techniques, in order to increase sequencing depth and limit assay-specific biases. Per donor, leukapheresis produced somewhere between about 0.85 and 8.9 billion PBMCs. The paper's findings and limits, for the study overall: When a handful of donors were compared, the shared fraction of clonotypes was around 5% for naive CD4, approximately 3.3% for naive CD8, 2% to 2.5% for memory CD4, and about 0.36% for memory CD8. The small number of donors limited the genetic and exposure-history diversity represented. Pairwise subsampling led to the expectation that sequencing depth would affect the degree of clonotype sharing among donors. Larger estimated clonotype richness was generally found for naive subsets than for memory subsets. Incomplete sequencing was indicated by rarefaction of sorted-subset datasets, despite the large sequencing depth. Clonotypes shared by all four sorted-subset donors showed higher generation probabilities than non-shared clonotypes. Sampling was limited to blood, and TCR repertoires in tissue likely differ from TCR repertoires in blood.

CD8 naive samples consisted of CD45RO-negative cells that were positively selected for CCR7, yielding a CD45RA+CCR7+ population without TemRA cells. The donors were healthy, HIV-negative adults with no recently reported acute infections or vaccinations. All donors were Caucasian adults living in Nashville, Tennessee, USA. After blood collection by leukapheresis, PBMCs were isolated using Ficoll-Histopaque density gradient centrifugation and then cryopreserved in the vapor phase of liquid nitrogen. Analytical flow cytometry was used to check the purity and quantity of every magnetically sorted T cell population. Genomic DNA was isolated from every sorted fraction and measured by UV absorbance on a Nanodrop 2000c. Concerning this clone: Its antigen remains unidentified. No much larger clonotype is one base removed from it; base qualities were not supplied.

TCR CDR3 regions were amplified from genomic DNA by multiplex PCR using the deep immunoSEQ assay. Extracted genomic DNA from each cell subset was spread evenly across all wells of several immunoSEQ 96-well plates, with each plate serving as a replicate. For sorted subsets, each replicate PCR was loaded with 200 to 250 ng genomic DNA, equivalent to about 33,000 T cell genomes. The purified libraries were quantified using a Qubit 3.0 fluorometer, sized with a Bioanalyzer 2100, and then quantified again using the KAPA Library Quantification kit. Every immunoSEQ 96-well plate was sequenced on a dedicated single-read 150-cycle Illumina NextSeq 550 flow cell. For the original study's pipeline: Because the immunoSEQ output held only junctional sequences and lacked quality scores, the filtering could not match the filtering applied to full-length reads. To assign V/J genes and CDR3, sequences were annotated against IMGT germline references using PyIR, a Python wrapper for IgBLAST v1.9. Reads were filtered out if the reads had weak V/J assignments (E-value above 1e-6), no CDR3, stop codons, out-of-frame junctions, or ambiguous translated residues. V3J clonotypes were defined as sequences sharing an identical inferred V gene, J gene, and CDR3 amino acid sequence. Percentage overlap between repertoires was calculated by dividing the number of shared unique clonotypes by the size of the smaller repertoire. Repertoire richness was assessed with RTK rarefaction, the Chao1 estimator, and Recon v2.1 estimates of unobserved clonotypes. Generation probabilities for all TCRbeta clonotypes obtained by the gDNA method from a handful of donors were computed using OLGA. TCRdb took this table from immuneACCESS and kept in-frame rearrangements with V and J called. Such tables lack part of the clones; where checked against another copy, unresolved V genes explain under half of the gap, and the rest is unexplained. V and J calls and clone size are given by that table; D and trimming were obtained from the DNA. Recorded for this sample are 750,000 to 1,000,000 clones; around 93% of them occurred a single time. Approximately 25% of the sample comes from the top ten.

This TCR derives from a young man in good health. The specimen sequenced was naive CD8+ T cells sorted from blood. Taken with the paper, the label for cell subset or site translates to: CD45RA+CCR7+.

The DNA is as follows: TGTGCTAGTGGTTTGGTACAAACAGCGAACACCGGGGAGCTGTTTTTT. Its amino acids are CASGLVQTANTGELFF. The rearranged segments are TRBV12-5 and TRBJ2-2, with no reliable assignment of the D segment. There are 16 amino acids in the CDR3, from cysteine to phenylalanine inclusive. Only the CDR3 DNA stays, 48 bases, in frame from base 1. CDR1 and CDR2 were assigned from the germline V gene as LGHNT and FRNRAP. V drops 0 bases and J drops 0 bases, leaving 8 bases in between.